The following is a T cell receptor beta chain sequence with its context. Its antigen is unknown. CDR1 and CDR2 (germline): SGHTA, FQGTGA. The CDR3 length is 17 residues. V shed 2 bases and J shed 0 bases, with 14 bases lying between them. This specimen belongs to a study of OX40 agonist ivuxolimab in advanced cancers. The overall study: Having had anti-PD-1, anti-PD-L1 or anti-CTLA-4 therapy before was allowed, and roughly 39% had some. Partial responses occurred in three patients (one hepatocellular carcinoma, two cutaneous melanoma).

Clones were read by immunoSEQ multiplex PCR, and TCRdb kept only the in-frame ones, dropping some. In the table there are over 45,000 clones, approximately 88% of which are singletons. Points from the study as a whole: Mean expanded clone counts were higher in CD8+ than CD4+ T cells. The investigators did not determine what antigen specificity the expanded peripheral T cells had.

Source: CD4+ or CD8+ T cells sorted from blood, taken in a trial of the OX40 agonist ivuxolimab. The sequence was obtained from an adult with an advanced solid tumor such as melanoma, head and neck, liver or kidney cancer. The V and J genes are TRBV7-3 and TRBJ2-1; weak D call: TRBD2 (5 bases). CDR3 loop: CASSLPGLRSSYNEQFF. CDR3 DNA sequence: TGTGCCAGCAGCTTACCCGGACTTCGGAGCTCCTACAATGAGCAGTTCTTC.